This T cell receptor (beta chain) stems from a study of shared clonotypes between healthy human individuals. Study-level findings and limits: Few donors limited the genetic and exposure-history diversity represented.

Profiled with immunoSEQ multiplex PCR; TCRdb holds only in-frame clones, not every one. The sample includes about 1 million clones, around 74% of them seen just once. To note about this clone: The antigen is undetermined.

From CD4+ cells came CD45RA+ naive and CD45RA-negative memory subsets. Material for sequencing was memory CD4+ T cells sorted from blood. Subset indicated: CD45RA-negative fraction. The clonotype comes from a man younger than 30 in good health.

Here the CDR3 DNA reads TGTGCCACCAGCAGAGATTTGGTGCAGGGGGAGTCCTATAATTCACCCCTCCACTTT. It specifies CATSRDLVQGESYNSPLHF. V is TRBV15 and J is TRBJ1-6; TRBD1 agrees at 7 bases. Trimming cost V 0 bases and J 1 base; bases outside gene matches: 9. The CDR3 extends over 19 amino acids. In germline, CDR1 is LNHNV, CDR2 YYDKDF (reference sequence). The whole variable domain, filled in from reference TRBV15 and TRBJ1-6, reads DAMVIQNPRYQVTQFGKPVTLSCSQTLNHNVMYWYQQKSSQAPKLLFHYYDKDFNNEADTPDNFQSRRPNTSFCFLDIRSPGLGDTAMYLCATSRDLVQGESYNSPLHFGNGTRLTVT.